The source of this TCR beta chain is a study of blood T cell repertoires in COVID-19. Study background: PBMCs, B-cell-depleted T cells, or T cells provided the cDNA or gDNA that made up the material.

Methods used by the authors: The assay estimated nucleated cells by amplifying reference gene primers. The table came from immunoSEQ multiplex PCR; TCRdb's copy has only in-frame clones and leaves some out. The V and J calls and clone size were taken over from that table, and D and trimming were inferred from the DNA. Found here are 95,000 to 150,000 clones, roughly 69% of them singletons; the top ten hold about 2.2%. V shed 4 bases and J 5 bases; nucleotides not matched to a gene: 3. In germline, CDR1 is SEHNR, CDR2 FQNEAQ (reference sequence). The CDR3 consists of 14 residues. This TCR came from a woman aged 70-85 years with acute or convalescent COVID-19. Sequencing was done on a sample of peripheral blood. This rearrangement joins TRBV7-9 to TRBJ2-5; 11 bases line up with TRBD1. CDR3 nucleotide sequence: TGTGCCAGCAGCTCGGACAGGGGGCGGGAGACCCAGTACTTC. This gives the protein CASSSDRGRETQYF.